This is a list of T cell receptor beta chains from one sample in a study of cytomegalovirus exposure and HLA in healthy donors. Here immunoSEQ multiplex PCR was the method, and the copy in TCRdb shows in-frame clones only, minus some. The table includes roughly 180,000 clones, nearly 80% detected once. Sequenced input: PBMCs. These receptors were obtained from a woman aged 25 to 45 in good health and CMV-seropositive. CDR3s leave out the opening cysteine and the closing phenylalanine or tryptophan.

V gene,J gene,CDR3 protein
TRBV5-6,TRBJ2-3,ASSLAGRRTDTQY
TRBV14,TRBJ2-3,ASSPFLDTQY
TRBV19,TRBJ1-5,ASSSIRSALISNQPQH
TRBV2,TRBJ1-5,ASRENEGGQPQH
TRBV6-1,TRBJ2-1,ASSPLAGGRGEQF
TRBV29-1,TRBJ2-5,SVGRLAGLPKETQY
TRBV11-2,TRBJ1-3,ASSLVYGNTIY
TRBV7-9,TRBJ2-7,ASSPQAAGDESVQY
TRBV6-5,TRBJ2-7,ASRTDRTSYEQY
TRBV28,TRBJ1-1,ASSIRQGFKSEAF
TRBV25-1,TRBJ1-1,ASSELGQGDTEAF
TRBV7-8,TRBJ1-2,ASSPGGQGRGGGGGYT
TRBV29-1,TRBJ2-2,SVLAATGELF
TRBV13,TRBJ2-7,ASSLSPGGTGSAEQY
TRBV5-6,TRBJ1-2,ASSSNRKLNYGYT
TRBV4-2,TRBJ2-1,ASSQGAGGADEQF
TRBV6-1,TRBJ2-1,ASSVGSGTYNEQF
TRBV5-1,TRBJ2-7,ASSSTSGAAIYEQY
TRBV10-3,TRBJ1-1,AITGDMNTEAF
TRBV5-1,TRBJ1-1,ASSRTGPTEAF
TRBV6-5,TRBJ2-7,ASSRQGSREQY
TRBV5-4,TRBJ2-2,ASSPIVAGELF
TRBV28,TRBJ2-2,ASSHRDRAVTGELF
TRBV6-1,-,ASGPRWTGRYEQY
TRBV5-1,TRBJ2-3,ASSLSSGSTDTQY
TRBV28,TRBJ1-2,ASRFLQGNYGYT
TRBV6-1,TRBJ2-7,ASSERNWEQY
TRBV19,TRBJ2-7,ASSIEPRSYEQY
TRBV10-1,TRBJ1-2,ASSEKDSYGYT
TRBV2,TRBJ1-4,ASRERREEKLF
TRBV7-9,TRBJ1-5,ASSFFETGGDQPQH
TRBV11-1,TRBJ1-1,ASSSYQGSEAF
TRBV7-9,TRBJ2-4,ATAVNIQY
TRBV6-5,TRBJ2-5,ASSYAGQAGAQY
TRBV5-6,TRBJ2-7,ASTPGTGANEQY
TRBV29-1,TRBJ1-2,SVPGAAGDGYT
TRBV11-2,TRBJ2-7,ASSSRVAAVYEQY
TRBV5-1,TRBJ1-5,ASSIEGGSQPQH
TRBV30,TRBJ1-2,AWRGGRDLANYGYT
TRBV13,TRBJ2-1,ASTTSSYNEQF
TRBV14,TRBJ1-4,ASSQEFGGANEKLF
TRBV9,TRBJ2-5,ASSVGVGGLGTETQY
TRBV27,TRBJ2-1,ASSFRLTSDNEQF
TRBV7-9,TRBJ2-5,ASSLGSGDVGTQY
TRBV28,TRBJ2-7,ASSFPPGLSYEQY
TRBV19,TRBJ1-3,ASSPTIRDIGNTIY
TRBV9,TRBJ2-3,ASSSQGLTDTQY
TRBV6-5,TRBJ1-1,ASSYSSPYHTEAF